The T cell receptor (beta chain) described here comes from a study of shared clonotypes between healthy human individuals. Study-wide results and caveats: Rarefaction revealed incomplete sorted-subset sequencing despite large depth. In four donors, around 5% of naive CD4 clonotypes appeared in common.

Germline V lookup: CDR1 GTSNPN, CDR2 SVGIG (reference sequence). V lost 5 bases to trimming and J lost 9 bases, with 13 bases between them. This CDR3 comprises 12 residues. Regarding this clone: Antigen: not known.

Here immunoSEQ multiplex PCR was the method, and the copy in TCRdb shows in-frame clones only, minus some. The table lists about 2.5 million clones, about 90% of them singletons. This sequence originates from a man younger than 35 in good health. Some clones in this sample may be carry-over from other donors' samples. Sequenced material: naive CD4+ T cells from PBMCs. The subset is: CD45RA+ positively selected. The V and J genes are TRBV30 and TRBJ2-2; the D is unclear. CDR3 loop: CAWGPGGWELFF. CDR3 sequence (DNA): TGTGCCTGGGGGCCCGGCGGCTGGGAGCTGTTTTTT.